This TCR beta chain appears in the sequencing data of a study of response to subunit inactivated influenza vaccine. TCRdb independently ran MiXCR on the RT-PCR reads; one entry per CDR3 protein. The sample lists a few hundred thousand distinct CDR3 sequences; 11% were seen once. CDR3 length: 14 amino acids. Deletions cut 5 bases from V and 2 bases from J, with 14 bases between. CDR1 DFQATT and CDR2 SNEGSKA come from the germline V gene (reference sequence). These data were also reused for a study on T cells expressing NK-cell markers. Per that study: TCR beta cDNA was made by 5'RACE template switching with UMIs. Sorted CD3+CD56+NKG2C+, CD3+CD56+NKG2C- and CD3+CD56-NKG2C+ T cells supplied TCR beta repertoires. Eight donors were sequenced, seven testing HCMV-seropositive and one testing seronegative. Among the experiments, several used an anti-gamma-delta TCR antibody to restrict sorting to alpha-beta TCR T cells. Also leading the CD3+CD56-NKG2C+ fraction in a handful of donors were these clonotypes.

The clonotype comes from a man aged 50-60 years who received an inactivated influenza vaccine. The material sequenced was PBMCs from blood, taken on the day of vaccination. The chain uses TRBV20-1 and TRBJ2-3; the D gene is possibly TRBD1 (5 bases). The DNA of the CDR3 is TGCAGTGCTCAAAGCAGGGTAACCACAGATACGCAGTATTTT. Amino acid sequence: CSAQSRVTTDTQYF.